This passage covers 16 T cell receptor beta chains from one sample sequenced in a study of T cell responses to AZD1222 COVID-19 vaccine. Profiled with immunoSEQ multiplex PCR; TCRdb holds only in-frame clones, not every one. The sample has some 90,000 clones; about nine tenths are singletons. The starting material was peripheral blood, obtained on day 0 of AZD1222 vaccination. These receptors were collected from an adult in good health.

The V gene is TRBV28, the J gene TRBJ2-3, with D perhaps TRBD2 (6 bases). Looked up from germline, CDR1 is MDHEN and CDR2 is SYDVKM. V lost 8 bases and J 2 bases, leaving 11 bases between the germline ends. There are 13 residues in the CDR3. CDR3 in amino acids: CASGDSYTDTQYF. Written as DNA, the CDR3 is TGTGCCAGCGGGGACTCGTACACAGATACGCAGTATTTT.

The gene calls are TRBV4-3 and TRBJ1-2; no clear D gene. Trimming stripped 1 base from V and 2 bases from J, with 14 bases between. Per germline, CDR1 LGHNA and CDR2 YSLEER. The CDR3 contains 16 residues. In nucleotides, the CDR3 is TGCGCCAGCAGCCAAGGTCAAGGGTTCGAGAACTATGGCTACACCTTC. It yields the protein CASSQGQGFENYGYTF.

The rearrangement uses TRBV5-1 and TRBJ2-1; 7 bases line up with TRBD1. This CDR3 has 13 amino acids. Trimming removed 0 bases from V and 7 bases from J; junction bases left unmatched: 1. Germline loops: CDR1 SGHRS, CDR2 YFSETQ. CDR3 nucleotides: TGCGCCAGCAGCTTGGAACAGGGGAATGAGCAGTTCTTC. Protein product: CASSLEQGNEQFF.

The chain couples TRBV27 to TRBJ2-1; possibly TRBD2 for D (7 bases). The CDR3 runs to 15 residues. CDR1 is MNHEY and CDR2 is SMNVEV in the germline V gene (reference sequence). Trimming left V 5 bases short and J 1 base short, with 12 bases between. The CDR3 sequence is CASSRTAGSYNEQFF. The CDR3 region has the DNA TGTGCCAGCAGTCGGACAGCGGGATCCTACAATGAGCAGTTCTTC.

The chain joins TRBV7-3 to TRBJ2-1; D may be TRBD2 (5 bases). Germline loops: CDR1 SGHTA, CDR2 FQGTGA. V gave up 4 bases and J gave up 13 bases, with 14 bases separating them. There are 12 residues in the CDR3. The DNA for the CDR3 is TGTGCCAGCAGCTCCGCCGGGAACCCCCAGTTCTTC. Translating it yields CASSSAGNPQFF.

This chain uses TRBV5-4 with TRBJ1-3, with D unclear. The CDR3 loop spans 13 amino acids. Trimming took off 2 bases at V and 3 bases at J, with 6 bases between the two ends. Germline-derived CDR1 and CDR2 are SGHNT and YYREEE (reference sequence). CDR3 bases: TGTGCCAGCAGCTTAGAACTTGGAAACACCATATATTTT. This codes for CASSLELGNTIYF.

The V gene is TRBV6-6, the J gene TRBJ1-5; D not resolved. The CDR3 length is 12 residues. The germline V gene encodes CDR1 MNHNY and CDR2 SVGAGI (reference sequence). The V end lost 5 bases, the J end lost 0 bases, and 2 bases lay between the germline ends. The CDR3 region has the DNA TGTGCCAGCAGTCATAGCAATCAGCCCCAGCATTTT. Amino acid sequence: CASSHSNQPQHF.

For this clone: The same CDR3 is also encoded by other DNA sequences in this sample. CDR3 residues: CASSYSGNEQFF. CDR3 coding DNA: TGTGCCAGCAGTTACTCCGGCAATGAGCAGTTCTTC. V and J are TRBV6-5 and TRBJ2-1; no clear D gene. Germline values: CDR1 MNHEY, CDR2 SVGAGI. V was trimmed by 0 bases and J by 6 bases, leaving 3 bases between them. CDR3 length: 12 amino acids.

The chain combines TRBV10-3 with TRBJ2-1; 11 bases map to TRBD2. The CDR3 contains 14 residues. Germline loops: CDR1 ENHRY, CDR2 SYGVKD. Losses at the gene ends were 5 bases for V and 9 bases for J; bases not matched to a gene: 6. The DNA for the CDR3 is TGTGCCATCAGTACTAGCGGGGGCTTGGTTGAGCAGTTCTTC. This codes for CAISTSGGLVEQFF.

V is TRBV14 and J is TRBJ2-5; tentatively, D is TRBD1 or TRBD2 (5 bases each). This CDR3 comprises 15 residues. Trimming shortened V by 4 bases and J by 5 bases, and 17 bases separated the two germline ends. The V gene's germline CDR1 is SGHDN and CDR2 FVKESK. The CDR3 sequence: CASSPTSGSGETQYF. In DNA, the CDR3 is TGTGCCAGCAGCCCAACTTCAGGGAGCGGTGAGACCCAGTACTTC.

The CDR3 DNA follows: TGTGCCAGCAGCTCCTTAAGAGGGGGCACTGAAGCTTTCTTT. It specifies CASSSLRGGTEAFF. This chain joins TRBV7-9 and TRBJ1-1; maybe TRBD1 (6 bases). The CDR3 loop spans 14 amino acids. Trimming took 4 bases from V and 4 from J, leaving 13 bases between them. The germline V gene encodes CDR1 SEHNR and CDR2 FQNEAQ (reference sequence).

The gene calls are TRBV2 and TRBJ2-2; 12 bases agree with TRBD2. Germline trimming cut 1 base from V and 6 bases from J; bases unmatched to any gene: 6. The CDR3 sequence is 17 residues long. Germline CDR1 is SNHLY and CDR2 is FYNNEI. CDR3 region: CASSEDRLAGAAGELFF. In DNA form, the CDR3 reads TGTGCCAGCAGTGAAGATAGACTAGCGGGAGCTGCCGGGGAGCTGTTTTTT.

The genes are TRBV7-2 and TRBJ2-3; possibly TRBD2 for D (6 bases). This CDR3 comprises 14 residues. V was shortened by 4 bases and J by 6 bases, with 14 bases between the two germline ends. In germline, CDR1 is SGHTA, CDR2 FQGNSA. CDR3 in DNA: TGTGCCAGCAGCTCCGGGACTTCATCGGATACGCAGTATTTT. This sequence encodes CASSSGTSSDTQYF.

The rearrangement links TRBV7-2 to TRBJ1-6; tentative D call: TRBD1 (5 bases). Germline CDR1 reads SGHTA; CDR2 reads FQGNSA. The CDR3 is made up of 15 amino acids. V lost 1 base, J lost 7 bases, and 11 bases lay in between. The CDR3 DNA reads TGTGCCAGCAGCTTAGGCAGGGCCGGCAATTCACCCCTCCACTTT. This sequence encodes CASSLGRAGNSPLHF. Using reference TRBV7-2 and TRBJ1-6 for the parts outside the CDR3, the full variable domain is GAGVSQSPSNKVTEKGKDVELRCDPISGHTALYWYRQSLGQGLEFLIYFQGNSAPDKSGLPSDRFSAERTGGSVSTLTIQRTQQEDSAVYLCASSLGRAGNSPLHFGNGTRLTVT.

The V call is TRBV24-1, the J call TRBJ2-7; possibly TRBD1 for D (6 bases). The CDR3 covers 16 residues. The V gene's germline CDR1 is KGHDR and CDR2 SFDVKD. V gave up 3 bases and J gave up 3 bases, with 17 bases separating them. The CDR3 is CATSDHIPGQYYEQYF. The CDR3, as DNA: TGTGCCACCAGTGATCACATACCGGGACAATACTACGAGCAGTACTTC.

In its sample, this clone was seen once. The V gene is TRBV5-5, the J gene TRBJ2-7, with D perhaps TRBD1 (7 bases). CDR3 length: 14 residues. Germline V gene lookup returns CDR1 SGHKS and CDR2 YYEKEE (reference sequence). Trimming removed 0 bases at V and 3 bases at J, with 10 bases between. The CDR3 nucleotides read TGTGCCAGCAGCTTGGCAGGGGGGTTCTACGAGCAGTACTTC. This translates into CASSLAGGFYEQYF.